This T cell receptor beta chain was found in a study of blood T cell repertoires in COVID-19. In terms of age and location, participants ranged from roughly 18 to 89 years and lived in 24 US areas. No more than 2 weeks before study entry, exposed participants had met a case of COVID-19. Per the study methods: Estimation of nucleated cell counts relied on the amplification of reference gene primers. Using immunoSEQ multiplex PCR, the repertoire was profiled, and TCRdb retains in-frame clones only, with some absent. V, J and clone size reflect that table, while D and trimming were determined from the DNA. This sample has approximately 140,000 clones; approximately 86% occur once, and the top ten carry about 4%. The J segment lost 2 bases and the V segment lost 3 bases, leaving 4 bases of the junction unmatched. The germline CDR1 and CDR2 sequences are LNHDA and SQIVND (reference sequence). The CDR3 runs to 14 residues.

Sequencing was performed on PBMCs or T cells enriched from blood (not recorded which). The receptor was isolated from a woman between 40 and 55 years old who had been exposed to COVID-19. This rearrangement joins TRBV19 to TRBJ2-7, with 7 bases fitting TRBD1. The CDR3 DNA reads TGTGCCAGTAGTATTTCCGGGACAGCCTACGAGCAGTACTTC. The encoded protein is CASSISGTAYEQYF.